The next 29 T cell receptor beta chains were all read from a single sample in a study of cytomegalovirus exposure and HLA in healthy donors. With 60 Vbeta and 13 Jbeta primers, the PCR was carried out. Clones were read by immunoSEQ multiplex PCR, and TCRdb kept only the in-frame ones, dropping some. In the table there are a few hundred thousand clones, around four fifths of which are singletons. The source material was PBMCs. The receptor set was obtained from an older woman in good health and CMV-seropositive.

This clone occurred once. This sequence joins TRBV7-2 and TRBJ2-3, with 8 bases that match TRBD2. Germline values: CDR1 SGHTA, CDR2 FQGNSA. The CDR3 has 14 amino acids. Trimming removed 1 base from V and 3 bases from J; junction bases left unmatched: 0. The CDR3 spells CASSLGGRTDTQYF. In nucleotides, the CDR3 is TGTGCCAGCAGCTTAGGCGGGAGGACAGATACGCAGTATTTT.

The V call is TRBV10-1, the J call TRBJ1-5; 9 bases map to TRBD1. CDR1 WNHNN and CDR2 SYGVQD come from the germline V gene (reference sequence). The CDR3 runs to 14 residues. Trimming removed 9 bases from V and 5 bases from J; junction bases left unmatched: 8. CDR3 in DNA: TGCGCCAGTTCCCGGGACAGGGTCGATCAGCCCCAGCATTTT. Translation: CASSRDRVDQPQHF.

The rearrangement uses TRBV6-1 and TRBJ1-2; 9 bases match TRBD1. The CDR3 loop spans 14 amino acids. With V trimmed by 6 bases and J by 4 bases, 6 bases remained unmatched. The germline gives CDR1 MNHNS, CDR2 SASEGT. The CDR3 here is CASRETGGVYGYTF. The CDR3 nucleotides are TGTGCCAGCAGGGAAACAGGGGGCGTCTATGGCTACACCTTC.

The chain couples TRBV6-1 to TRBJ1-3; TRBD1 matches at 7 bases. Germline V lookup: CDR1 MNHNS, CDR2 SASEGT. The V and J ends lost 6 bases and 2 bases, in that order; junction bases with no gene match: 4. The CDR3 contains 14 residues. The CDR3 coding sequence is TGTGCCAGCAGCTCAGGGGGTGCTGGAAACACCATATATTTT. Amino acids: CASSSGGAGNTIYF.

J is TRBJ2-5 and V is TRBV11-3; tentatively, D is TRBD1 (5 bases). Looked up from germline, CDR1 is SGHNT and CDR2 is YENEEA. CDR3 length equals 15 residues. V dropped 5 bases and J dropped 4 bases, with 17 bases sitting between them. CDR3 residues: CASSQNPGAGETQYF. The CDR3 nucleotides read TGTGCCAGCAGCCAAAACCCTGGGGCTGGAGAGACCCAGTACTTC.

CDR3 in amino acids: CAWSVGGVNSPLHF. The CDR3 DNA reads as TGTGCCTGGAGTGTAGGAGGGGTTAATTCACCCCTCCACTTT. J is TRBJ1-6 and V is TRBV30; TRBD1 is a possible D gene (5 bases). Deletions cut 0 bases from V and 6 bases from J, with 9 bases between. Looked up from germline, CDR1 is GTSNPN and CDR2 is SVGIG (reference sequence). This CDR3 comprises 14 residues.

The chain joins TRBV2 to TRBJ2-5; D remains ambiguous. Germline assignment: CDR1 SNHLY and CDR2 FYNNEI. V shed 6 bases and J shed 3 bases, with 14 bases lying between them. This CDR3 contains 14 residues. The CDR3 spells CASSWASPEETQYF. As DNA, the CDR3 is TGTGCCAGCAGCTGGGCCAGTCCCGAAGAGACCCAGTACTTC.

This sequence joins TRBV7-6 and TRBJ1-2; 9 nucleotides line up with TRBD1. This CDR3 comprises 14 residues. With V trimmed by 1 base and J by 4 bases, 1 base remained unmatched. Germline CDR1 SGHVS, CDR2 FNYEAQ. Here the CDR3 reads CASSLGGQGYGYTF. DNA for the CDR3: TGTGCCAGCAGCTTAGGGGGACAGGGCTATGGCTACACCTTC.

This chain's CDR3 is CASSWGQGDSPLHF. CDR3 sequence (DNA): TGTGCCAGCAGCTGGGGACAGGGGGATTCACCCCTCCACTTT. The rearrangement uses TRBV7-9 and TRBJ1-6; TRBD1 agrees at 11 bases. The CDR3 sequence is 14 residues long. The germline CDR1 and CDR2 sequences are SEHNR and FQNEAQ (reference sequence). V shed 4 bases, J shed 8 bases, and the junction held 1 base outside the gene matches.

Written as DNA, the CDR3 is TGTGCCAGCAAGGCACAGGGGGTGGGGGAGACCCAGTACTTC. It is translated as CASKAQGVGETQYF. The chain carries TRBV6-5 and TRBJ2-5, with 8 nucleotides matching TRBD1. CDR3 size: 14 residues. The germline gives CDR1 MNHEY, CDR2 SVGAGI. The V and J ends lost 7 bases and 5 bases, in that order; junction bases with no gene match: 9.

The chain employs TRBV2 and TRBJ1-5; possible D gene TRBD1, 5 bases. CDR3 length equals 13 residues. The V gene lost 4 bases and the J gene lost 7 bases, with 11 bases spanning the gap. CDR1 and CDR2 (germline): SNHLY, FYNNEI. This CDR3 is CASSVRGGQPQHF. For the CDR3, the DNA is TGTGCCAGCAGTGTGCGGGGCGGACAGCCCCAGCATTTT.

The V gene is TRBV11-3, the J gene TRBJ2-7; TRBD2 is a possible D gene (5 bases). The CDR3 runs to 15 residues. Trimming removed 4 bases from V and 0 bases from J, with 13 bases in between. The V gene's germline CDR1 is SGHNT and CDR2 YENEEA. The CDR3 here is CASSSPIGSSYEQYF. In nucleotides, the CDR3 is TGTGCCAGCAGCTCCCCGATAGGGAGCTCCTACGAGCAGTACTTC.

Worth noting for this clone: Other DNA sequences in the same sample also yield this CDR3. This chain connects TRBV18 to TRBJ1-2; D remains unclear. The ends were cut back, 0 bases at V and 4 bases at J, with 12 bases in the middle. The germline CDR1 and CDR2 sequences are KGHSH and LQKENI. The CDR3 consists of 15 residues. The CDR3 reads CASSPPEPVTYGYTF. The CDR3 coding sequence is TGTGCCAGCTCACCACCGGAGCCGGTTACCTATGGCTACACCTTC.

This sequence joins TRBV29-1 and TRBJ1-5; weak D call: TRBD1 (5 bases). There are 13 residues in the CDR3. The V end lost 4 bases, the J end lost 7 bases, and 14 bases lay between the germline ends. Germline CDR1 is SQVTM and CDR2 is ANQGSEA. CDR3 amino acids: CSVGSGVGQPQHF. The CDR3 nucleotides read TGCAGCGTTGGGTCGGGGGTCGGGCAGCCCCAGCATTTT.

The chain couples TRBV27 to TRBJ1-1; 7 bases fit TRBD1. Germline V gene sequence: CDR1 MNHEY, CDR2 SMNVEV (reference sequence). V lost 5 bases to trimming and J lost 4 bases; unmatched junction nucleotides: 13. The CDR3 runs 16 residues. CDR3 bases: TGTGCCAGCAGTCTAAAAACAGGGGTGTGGTCCACTGAAGCTTTCTTT. Encoded protein: CASSLKTGVWSTEAFF.

The J gene is TRBJ1-2, the V gene TRBV4-3, with D possibly TRBD1 on 6 matching bases. The CDR3 totals 16 residues. Germline V gene lookup returns CDR1 LGHNA and CDR2 YSLEER. V dropped 0 bases and J dropped 2 bases, with 13 bases sitting between them. The CDR3: CASSQDGAGANYGYTF. Here the CDR3 DNA reads TGCGCCAGCAGCCAAGATGGGGCGGGGGCGAACTATGGCTACACCTTC.

The rearrangement joins TRBV7-9 to TRBJ1-1; D is ambiguous. Germline V gene sequence: CDR1 SEHNR, CDR2 FQNEAQ (reference sequence). Trimming took off 0 bases at V and 0 bases at J, with 5 bases between the two ends. This CDR3 contains 14 residues. The CDR3 here is CASSLAAVNTEAFF. CDR3 sequence (DNA): TGTGCCAGCAGCTTAGCGGCAGTGAACACTGAAGCTTTCTTT.

CDR3 DNA sequence: TGTGCCAGCGCATCTGACAGGGGGCAGAATTCACCCCTCCACTTT. Translated: CASASDRGQNSPLHF. The chain employs TRBV6-1 and TRBJ1-6, with 10 nucleotides matching TRBD1. The CDR3 is 15 residues long. Losses at the gene ends were 8 bases for V and 7 bases for J; bases not matched to a gene: 8. The germline gives CDR1 MNHNS, CDR2 SASEGT.

This clone has only one observation. CDR3 DNA sequence: TGTGCCAGCAGCTCCAGACAGGGGGCTTTCTACGAGCAGTACTTC. This encodes CASSSRQGAFYEQYF. The chain recombines TRBV5-4 with TRBJ2-7; 10 nucleotides align to TRBD1. This CDR3 spans 15 amino acids. Per germline, CDR1 SGHNT and CDR2 YYREEE (reference sequence). With V trimmed by 3 bases and J by 3 bases, 6 bases remained unmatched.

V gene TRBV19 combines with J gene TRBJ1-5; possibly TRBD1 for D (5 bases). The CDR3 covers 15 residues. Germline CDR1 is LNHDA and CDR2 is SQIVND (reference sequence). Deletions cut 3 bases from V and 2 bases from J, with 11 bases between. CDR3 sequence reads: CASSIQGRGNQPQHF. As DNA, the CDR3 is TGTGCCAGTAGTATTCAGGGAAGAGGCAATCAGCCCCAGCATTTT.

The chain recombines TRBV30 with TRBJ2-7; maybe TRBD2 (5 bases). Germline values: CDR1 GTSNPN, CDR2 SVGIG (reference sequence). Between the trimmed V and J ends, which lost 1 base and 2 bases, there was a span of 9 bases. The CDR3 totals 13 residues. The CDR3 region has the DNA TGTGCCTGGAGTGGGGAGTGGCCCTACGAGCAGTACTTC. Its protein is CAWSGEWPYEQYF.

The chain carries TRBV6-5 and TRBJ1-5, with D uncertain. Per germline, CDR1 MNHEY and CDR2 SVGAGI. V was clipped by 0 bases and J by 0 bases, with 6 bases between them. The CDR3 spans 15 residues. Written as DNA, the CDR3 is TGTGCCAGCAGTTACTCGATTAGTAGCAATCAGCCCCAGCATTTT. Its translation is CASSYSISSNQPQHF.

The chain has TRBV18 and TRBJ2-7; tentatively, D is TRBD1 (5 bases). Trimming removed 0 bases from V and 4 bases from J, with 16 bases in between. The germline V gene has CDR1 KGHSH and CDR2 LQKENI. The CDR3 contains 16 residues. This chain's CDR3 is CASSPPNPDTSYEQYF. The CDR3 DNA reads as TGTGCCAGCTCACCACCGAATCCGGACACCTCATACGAGCAGTACTTC.

There are a few counts of this clone. The rearrangement joins TRBV15 to TRBJ1-5; D is possibly TRBD1 (5 bases). The length of the CDR3 is 17 residues. Deletions cut 3 bases from V and 2 bases from J, with 17 bases between. The germline CDR1 and CDR2 sequences are LNHNV and YYDKDF (reference sequence). CDR3 nucleotides: TGTGCCACCAGCAGCTCCCCGGTCTGGGGCGGCAATCAGCCCCAGCATTTT. As protein: CATSSSPVWGGNQPQHF.

The rearrangement uses TRBV27 and TRBJ1-5; 8 bases are shared with TRBD1. This CDR3 has 14 residues. The trim removed 5 bases at V and 3 bases at J, leaving 3 bases unmatched. Germline V gene data show CDR1 as MNHEY and CDR2 as SMNVEV (reference sequence). DNA for the CDR3: TGTGCCAGCAGTCCAGGGGGCACCAATCAGCCCCAGCATTTT. Residues: CASSPGGTNQPQHF.

The chain is built from TRBV5-6 and TRBJ2-7, with 14 bases fitting TRBD2. The CDR3 has 13 amino acids. V shed 7 bases and J 5 bases; nucleotides not matched to a gene: 2. CDR1 is SGHDT, CDR2 YYEEEE, per germline. The DNA of the CDR3 is TGTGCCAGCGGACTAGCGGGGGGCCACGAGCAGTACTTC. It encodes CASGLAGGHEQYF. Based on the CDR3 plus reference TRBV5-6 and TRBJ2-7, the full variable domain is DAGVTQSPTHLIKTRGQQVTLRCSPKSGHDTVSWYQQALGQGPQFIFQYYEEEERQRGNFPDRFSGHQFPNYSSELNVNALLLGDSALYLCASGLAGGHEQYFGPGTRLTVT.

The rearrangement joins TRBV30 to TRBJ2-5, with D tentatively TRBD2 (6 bases). This CDR3 is 14 amino acids long. V was pared by 2 bases and J by 1 base, with 11 bases between. Germline values: CDR1 GTSNPN, CDR2 SVGIG (reference sequence). The CDR3 bases are TGTGCCTGGAGTCGTGGGGGGACCCAAGAGACCCAGTACTTC. Protein product: CAWSRGGTQETQYF.

This clone showed up just once. The rearrangement links TRBV6-1 to TRBJ2-3, with TRBD2 matching over 12 bases. The CDR3 has 15 amino acids. The V segment lost 5 bases and the J segment 0 bases; nucleotides outside the gene matches: 0. Germline V gene data show CDR1 as MNHNS and CDR2 as SASEGT. CDR3 protein: CASSLAGGSTDTQYF. The DNA for the CDR3 is TGTGCCAGCAGTCTAGCGGGGGGGAGCACAGATACGCAGTATTTT.

This chain links TRBV9 with TRBJ2-3; 8 nucleotides agree with TRBD1. CDR1 SGDLS and CDR2 YYNGEE come from the germline V gene. Losses at the gene ends were 6 bases for V and 2 bases for J; bases not matched to a gene: 2. This CDR3 comprises 13 residues. The CDR3 DNA is TGTGCCAGCACGACAGGGGACACAGATACGCAGTATTTT. It specifies CASTTGDTDTQYF.